What follows are 21 T cell receptor beta chains derived from one specimen sequenced in a study of response to subunit inactivated influenza vaccine. TCRdb fed the RT-PCR reads into MiXCR, producing one record per CDR3 protein. The sample holds roughly 760,000 distinct CDR3 sequences; about 20% are singletons and the top ten take 10%. The sample here was PBMCs from blood, taken roughly 5 days after vaccination. The receptors stem from a man between 50 and 59 years old who received an inactivated influenza vaccine.

The chain carries TRBV7-9 and TRBJ2-1; D call uncertain. Trimming took 5 bases from V and 9 from J, leaving 14 bases between them. Germline-derived CDR1 and CDR2 are SEHNR and FQNEAQ (reference sequence). The CDR3 length is 13 residues. The CDR3 DNA reads as TGTGCCAGCAGCCCCGCCATGGCCGGTGAGCAGTTCTTC. Encoded protein: CASSPAMAGEQFF.

The chain joins TRBV28 to TRBJ2-1, with 8 bases that match TRBD1. J gave up 5 bases and V 6 bases, and 9 bases lay outside the gene matches. Germline V lookup: CDR1 MDHEN, CDR2 SYDVKM. The length of the CDR3 is 15 residues. CDR3 sequence reads: CASRPTGGGHNEQFF. The DNA for the CDR3 is TGTGCCAGCAGACCTACAGGGGGAGGTCACAATGAGCAGTTCTTC.

This clonotype was found many times. The chain is built from TRBV4-3 and TRBJ1-6; D not resolved. The CDR3 runs 15 residues. In germline, CDR1 is LGHNA, CDR2 YSLEER. Trimming cost V 0 bases and J 8 bases, with 11 bases left between them. CDR3 coding DNA: TGCGCCAGCAGCCAAGAACCGGGTTTTTATTCACCCCTCCACTTT. Translating it yields CASSQEPGFYSPLHF.

Many counts were recorded for this clonotype. This sequence joins TRBV4-1 and TRBJ1-2, with D uncertain. The germline V and J ends were trimmed by 1 base and 0 bases, with 12 bases remaining between them. CDR3 length equals 16 residues. In germline, CDR1 is MGHRA, CDR2 YSYEKL. This chain's CDR3 is CASSQAFSLANYGYTF. The DNA for the CDR3 is TGCGCCAGCAGCCAAGCGTTTTCGTTAGCTAACTATGGCTACACCTTC.

The J gene is TRBJ2-4, the V gene TRBV28; 7 bases agree with TRBD1. This CDR3 has 16 residues. V lost 5 bases and J lost 1; bases outside the gene matches: 8. Germline V gene lookup returns CDR1 MDHEN and CDR2 SYDVKM. The CDR3 protein is CASSLRTGPAKNIQYF. The CDR3 DNA reads TGTGCCAGCAGTCTCCGGACAGGCCCCGCCAAAAACATTCAGTACTTC. Looking up the rest from reference TRBV28 and TRBJ2-4 gives the full variable domain: DVKVTQSSRYLVKRTGEKVFLECVQDMDHENMFWYRQDPGLGLRLIYFSYDVKMKEKGDIPEGYSVSREKKERFSLILESASTNQTSMYLCASSLRTGPAKNIQYFGAGTRLSVL.

This clonotype was seen repeatedly, ten times or more. This sequence joins TRBV7-9 and TRBJ1-5; D is possibly TRBD1 (6 bases). This CDR3 has 14 residues. The V end was cut by 5 bases, the J end by 0 bases, with 8 bases between. Germline CDR1 is SEHNR and CDR2 is FQNEAQ (reference sequence). The CDR3 DNA reads as TGTGCCAGCAGCCAGGACAGTAGCAATCAGCCCCAGCATTTT. Its translation is CASSQDSSNQPQHF.

This clonotype was counted only a few times. V gene TRBV10-3 combines with J gene TRBJ2-1, with 7 positions matching TRBD2. Germline-derived CDR1 and CDR2 are ENHRY and SYGVKD. The CDR3 is made up of 14 amino acids. The junction had 11 bases not matched to a gene; V was cut back by 5 bases and J by 10 bases. The CDR3 coding sequence is TGTGCCATCAGTCCGACTAGCCCCGGGAAGGAGCAGTTCTTC. Residues: CAISPTSPGKEQFF.

The V call is TRBV9, the J call TRBJ2-7, with D perhaps TRBD1 or TRBD2 (5 bases each). Looked up from germline, CDR1 is SGDLS and CDR2 is YYNGEE. The CDR3 is 15 residues long. Trimming removed 0 bases at V and 1 base at J, with 11 bases between. CDR3 in DNA: TGTGCCAGCAGCGTAGCCTGGGACGGGTCCTACGAGCAGTACTTC. Protein product: CASSVAWDGSYEQYF. The complete variable domain, with remaining parts taken from reference TRBV9 and TRBJ2-7, reads DSGVTQTPKHLITATGQRVTLRCSPRSGDLSVYWYQQSLDQGLQFLIQYYNGEERAKGNILERFSAQQFPDLHSELNLSSLELGDSALYFCASSVAWDGSYEQYFGPGTRLTVT.

This clonotype was seen a few times. CDR3 DNA sequence: TGTGCCAGCAGTTACCAGCCGGGACTAGCAATGGATACGCAGTATTTT. It yields the protein CASSYQPGLAMDTQYF. The gene calls are TRBV6-5 and TRBJ2-3; TRBD2 agrees at 9 bases. The V segment lost 2 bases and the J segment 6 bases; nucleotides outside the gene matches: 9. Germline lookup yields CDR1 MNHEY and CDR2 SVGAGI. The CDR3 runs to 16 residues.

J is TRBJ2-5 and V is TRBV5-1; D is perhaps TRBD2 (5 bases). This CDR3 comprises 12 residues. Germline CDR1 and CDR2: SGHRS and YFSETQ. With 6 bases removed from V and 5 bases from J, the gap between germline ends came to 11 bases. The CDR3 sequence: CASKQRGETQYF. CDR3 nucleotides: TGCGCCAGCAAACAACGAGGGGAGACCCAGTACTTC.

This clonotype has a handful of counts. This rearrangement joins TRBV2 to TRBJ2-7; 10 bases agree with TRBD1. CDR3 length: 14 residues. Germline lookup yields CDR1 SNHLY and CDR2 FYNNEI. V trimming: 6 bases; J trimming: 2 bases; junction bases outside the gene matches: 4. The CDR3 nucleotides are TGTGCCAGCAGGGGGGGGACAGGGGCCTACGAGCAGTACTTC. Protein: CASRGGTGAYEQYF.

This clonotype appeared many times. The chain employs TRBV5-1 and TRBJ2-3; 7 bases match TRBD1. Trimming cost V 7 bases and J 2 bases; bases outside gene matches: 4. Germline CDR1 and CDR2: SGHRS and YFSETQ. This CDR3 region has 13 residues. The CDR3 protein is CASYTGDTDTQYF. The CDR3 DNA sequence: TGCGCCAGCTATACAGGGGACACAGATACGCAGTATTTT.

This sequence joins TRBV7-9 and TRBJ2-7; D gene unclear. This CDR3 comprises 14 residues. The V and J ends lost 1 base and 6 bases respectively, with 13 bases between them. CDR1 SEHNR and CDR2 FQNEAQ come from the germline V gene (reference sequence). CDR3 in amino acids: CASSLENKFSEQYF. The CDR3 DNA sequence: TGTGCCAGCAGCTTAGAAAACAAATTTAGCGAGCAGTACTTC.

The chain combines TRBV20-1 with TRBJ2-7; weak D call: TRBD1 (6 bases). CDR3 length: 15 amino acids. The V gene's germline CDR1 is DFQATT and CDR2 SNEGSKA (reference sequence). Deletions cut 6 bases from V and 0 bases from J, with 18 bases between. The CDR3 DNA follows: TGCAGTGCCCCCGACCTCGACAGGAACTCCTACGAGCAGTACTTC. Translated, it gives CSAPDLDRNSYEQYF.

A few counts support this clonotype. This chain joins TRBV20-1 and TRBJ2-7, with a tentative D call TRBD2 (6 bases). Germline loops: CDR1 DFQATT, CDR2 SNEGSKA (reference sequence). Between the trimmed V and J ends, which lost 1 base and 3 bases, there was a span of 13 bases. The CDR3 consists of 14 residues. The CDR3 loop reads CSARVASDNYEQYF. In DNA, the CDR3 is TGCAGTGCTAGAGTGGCTAGCGACAACTACGAGCAGTACTTC.

This clonotype was seen repeatedly, ten times or more. The chain has TRBV12-3 or TRBV12-4 and TRBJ2-1, with TRBD2 matching over 9 bases. V dropped 6 bases and J dropped 7; count of bases not matched to a gene: 7. The CDR3 runs 14 residues. The chain's CDR3 is CASRPGLALNEQFF. CDR3 bases: TGTGCCAGCAGGCCCGGACTAGCGCTAAATGAGCAGTTCTTC.

This chain joins TRBV7-2 and TRBJ2-2; D is perhaps TRBD1 (5 bases). This CDR3 has 16 residues. Germline lookup yields CDR1 SGHTA and CDR2 FQGNSA. The V and J ends lost 1 base and 10 bases respectively, with 19 bases between them. CDR3 region: CASSLVVPPGAAELFF. The CDR3 coding sequence is TGTGCCAGCAGCTTAGTCGTCCCCCCTGGGGCCGCGGAGCTGTTTTTT. Using reference TRBV7-2 and TRBJ2-2 for the parts outside the CDR3, the full variable domain is GAGVSQSPSNKVTEKGKDVELRCDPISGHTALYWYRQSLGQGLEFLIYFQGNSAPDKSGLPSDRFSAERTGGSVSTLTIQRTQQEDSAVYLCASSLVVPPGAAELFFGEGSRLTVL.

The J gene is TRBJ2-2, the V gene TRBV7-2, with D perhaps matching TRBD2 (6 bases). The V and J ends lost 5 bases and 5 bases respectively, with 12 bases between them. This CDR3 has 14 residues. In germline, CDR1 is SGHTA, CDR2 FQGNSA. The CDR3 sequence is CASSREFLTGELFF. CDR3 bases: TGTGCCAGCAGCCGGGAGTTTCTTACCGGGGAGCTGTTTTTT.

This clonotype was recorded a few times. One end of the junction does not line up with germline, which may come from a read error. The chain combines TRBV7-7 with TRBJ2-5, with 14 bases that match TRBD2. From germline, CDR1 is SSHAT and CDR2 FNYEAQ (reference sequence). CDR3 length: 17 amino acids. CDR3 protein: CASSLGTSGGGQETQYF. As DNA, the CDR3 is TGTGCTAGCAGCTTAGGGACTAGCGGGGGAGGACAAGAGACCCAGTACTTC.

This clonotype has more than one count but fewer than ten. The V call is TRBV14, the J call TRBJ2-1; 8 bases are a match to TRBD2. Germline V gene lookup returns CDR1 SGHDN and CDR2 FVKESK. This CDR3 has 15 residues. V dropped 1 base and J dropped 8; count of bases not matched to a gene: 7. CDR3 region: CASSQGISAGDEQFF. The CDR3 DNA follows: TGTGCCAGCAGCCAAGGTATATCAGCGGGGGATGAGCAGTTCTTC.

V usage is TRBV11-2 and J usage is TRBJ2-1; D not resolved. V dropped 2 bases and J dropped 5 bases, with 16 bases sitting between them. This CDR3 is 16 amino acids long. Germline V gene data show CDR1 as SGHAT and CDR2 as FQNNGV. Here the CDR3 reads CASSLLVVEKDNEQFF. CDR3 in DNA: TGTGCCAGCAGCTTATTGGTGGTAGAGAAAGACAATGAGCAGTTCTTC.